This is a list of T cell receptor beta chains from one sample in a study of T-cell reconstitution after alpha-beta-depleted transplantation in children. MiXCR was run by TCRdb on the PCR reads, yielding one entry per CDR3 protein. The table shows fewer than 700,000 distinct CDR3 sequences, with 13% occurring only once. Source: PBMCs, mostly from graft donor cells, taken 360 days after TCRalphabeta/CD19-depleted stem cell transplant. The receptors derive from a male patient aged 10 to 17 who had a stem cell transplant for acute myeloid leukemia, so the T cells may come from the graft donor. CDR3s include the opening cysteine and the closing phenylalanine or tryptophan. The order of the fields is CDR3 protein, CDR3 DNA, clone size, D gene, V gene, J gene. A D gene is named only where the DNA matches it firmly. The size of a clone is reported for some rows only, either as once, few or many, or as a class for expanded clones.

cdr3_aa: CASLGPGELNYEQYF
cdr3_nt: TGTGCCTCCCTGGGGCCAGGGGAGCTTAACTACGAGCAGTACTTC
clone_size: -
d_call: -
v_call: TRBV6-1
j_call: TRBJ2-7

cdr3_aa: CASSRQRNSYNEQFF
cdr3_nt: TGTGCCAGCAGTCGACAGAGAAACTCCTACAATGAGCAGTTCTTC
clone_size: -
d_call: -
v_call: TRBV12-3/TRBV12-4
j_call: TRBJ2-1

cdr3_aa: CASSPPRRGTDTQYF
cdr3_nt: TGTGCCAGCAGCCCCCCGCGGCGGGGCACAGATACGCAGTATTTT
clone_size: once
d_call: -
v_call: TRBV11-2
j_call: TRBJ2-3

cdr3_aa: CASSLAGEFTDTQYF
cdr3_nt: TGTGCCAGCAGCTTAGCGGGAGAGTTCACAGATACGCAGTATTTT
clone_size: few
d_call: -
v_call: TRBV11-1
j_call: TRBJ2-3

cdr3_aa: CASSTGLRFVNQYF
cdr3_nt: TGTGCCAGCAGTACCGGACTCCGCTTTGTGAACCAGTACTTC
clone_size: few
d_call: -
v_call: TRBV6-2/TRBV6-3
j_call: TRBJ2-4

cdr3_aa: CSARLTGGDQETQYF
cdr3_nt: TGCAGTGCTAGATTGACAGGGGGCGATCAAGAGACCCAGTACTTC
clone_size: many
d_call: TRBD1
v_call: TRBV20-1
j_call: TRBJ2-5

cdr3_aa: CASSTRKGGSNSPLHF
cdr3_nt: TGTGCCAGCAGCACCAGAAAGGGGGGGAGTAATTCACCCCTCCACTTT
clone_size: few
d_call: -
v_call: TRBV5-5
j_call: TRBJ1-6

cdr3_aa: CAISESYNEQFF
cdr3_nt: TGTGCCATCAGTGAGTCTTACAATGAGCAGTTCTTC
clone_size: -
d_call: -
v_call: TRBV10-3
j_call: TRBJ2-1

cdr3_aa: CASSLGLATGNEQFF
cdr3_nt: TGCGCCAGCAGCTTGGGACTAGCGACTGGCAATGAGCAGTTCTTC
clone_size: -
d_call: TRBD2
v_call: TRBV5-1
j_call: TRBJ2-1

cdr3_aa: CASSPSLAETENTQYF
cdr3_nt: TGTGCCAGCAGCCCTTCTTTAGCGGAGACGGAAAATACGCAGTATTTT
clone_size: many
d_call: -
v_call: TRBV7-2
j_call: TRBJ2-3

cdr3_aa: CSVCHLGSSSYNEQFF
cdr3_nt: TGCAGCGTGTGTCATTTGGGGTCGAGCTCCTACAATGAGCAGTTCTTC
clone_size: -
d_call: -
v_call: TRBV29-1
j_call: TRBJ2-1

cdr3_aa: CSGDETGISTDTQYF
cdr3_nt: TGCAGCGGGGACGAGACAGGGATAAGCACAGATACGCAGTATTTT
clone_size: many
d_call: TRBD1
v_call: TRBV29-1
j_call: TRBJ2-3

cdr3_aa: CASSEWRRQETQYF
cdr3_nt: TGTGCCAGCAGCGAGTGGAGGAGGCAAGAGACCCAGTACTTC
clone_size: -
d_call: -
v_call: TRBV7-9
j_call: TRBJ2-5

cdr3_aa: CASSYSPYEQYF
cdr3_nt: TGTGCCAGCAGTTACTCACCCTACGAGCAGTACTTC
clone_size: many
d_call: -
v_call: TRBV6-2/TRBV6-3
j_call: TRBJ2-7

cdr3_aa: CASSLLVDSYEQYF
cdr3_nt: TGTGCCAGCAGTTTATTAGTGGACTCCTACGAGCAGTACTTC
clone_size: many
d_call: -
v_call: TRBV28
j_call: TRBJ2-7

cdr3_aa: CAIREREILGETQYF
cdr3_nt: TGTGCCATCCGAGAGCGGGAGATATTGGGGGAGACCCAGTACTTC
clone_size: many
d_call: TRBD2
v_call: TRBV10-3
j_call: TRBJ2-5

cdr3_aa: CASSYDRGSYEQYF
cdr3_nt: TGTGCCAGCTCATACGACAGGGGTTCCTACGAGCAGTACTTC
clone_size: few
d_call: TRBD1
v_call: TRBV18
j_call: TRBJ2-7

cdr3_aa: CSVDKGYTGELFF
cdr3_nt: TGCAGCGTTGACAAAGGGTACACCGGGGAGCTGTTTTTT
clone_size: many
d_call: -
v_call: TRBV29-1
j_call: TRBJ2-2

cdr3_aa: CASSRLAGSSGRPTGELFF
cdr3_nt: TGTGCCAGCAGCCGACTCGCCGGGTCAAGCGGGAGGCCCACCGGGGAGCTGTTTTTT
clone_size: few
d_call: TRBD2
v_call: TRBV3-1
j_call: TRBJ2-2

cdr3_aa: CASRDQRRLYNEQFF
cdr3_nt: TGTGCCAGCAGAGATCAGCGGAGGCTCTACAATGAGCAGTTCTTC
clone_size: -
d_call: -
v_call: TRBV2
j_call: TRBJ2-1

cdr3_aa: CASSSGTAYEKLFF
cdr3_nt: TGTGCCAGCAGTTCCGGGACAGCCTACGAAAAACTGTTTTTT
clone_size: few
d_call: TRBD1
v_call: TRBV28
j_call: TRBJ1-4

cdr3_aa: CATCWAPLSSGANVLTF
cdr3_nt: TGTGCCACCTGTTGGGCCCCCCTGTCCTCTGGGGCCAACGTCCTGACTTTC
clone_size: few
d_call: -
v_call: TRBV6-5
j_call: TRBJ2-6

cdr3_aa: CASSASLTYEQYF
cdr3_nt: TGTGCCAGCAGTGCCTCACTAACCTACGAGCAGTACTTC
clone_size: many
d_call: -
v_call: TRBV25-1
j_call: TRBJ2-7

cdr3_aa: CSARASGSSYNEQFF
cdr3_nt: TGCAGTGCTAGAGCTAGCGGGAGCTCCTACAATGAGCAGTTCTTC
clone_size: many
d_call: TRBD2
v_call: TRBV20-1
j_call: TRBJ2-1

cdr3_aa: CSARRDGQALLGQPQHF
cdr3_nt: TGCAGTGCTAGAAGGGATGGACAGGCATTATTGGGCCAGCCCCAGCATTTT
clone_size: -
d_call: TRBD1
v_call: TRBV20-1
j_call: TRBJ1-5

cdr3_aa: CASSPWFQETQYF
cdr3_nt: TGTGCCAGCTCACCATGGTTCCAAGAGACCCAGTACTTC
clone_size: many
d_call: -
v_call: TRBV18
j_call: TRBJ2-5

cdr3_aa: CASSFGTGISYEQYF
cdr3_nt: TGTGCCAGCAGCTTCGGGACAGGGATCTCCTACGAGCAGTACTTC
clone_size: -
d_call: TRBD1
v_call: TRBV7-2
j_call: TRBJ2-7

cdr3_aa: CASNGQSYGYTF
cdr3_nt: TGTGCCAGCAACGGACAGTCCTATGGCTACACCTTC
clone_size: -
d_call: -
v_call: TRBV12-3/TRBV12-4
j_call: TRBJ1-2

cdr3_aa: CASSSIRGQNEQFF
cdr3_nt: TGTGCCAGCAGCTCAATCCGTGGCCAGAATGAGCAGTTCTTC
clone_size: -
d_call: -
v_call: TRBV7-2
j_call: TRBJ2-1

cdr3_aa: CATSDTGGENTGELFF
cdr3_nt: TGTGCCACCAGCGATACGGGGGGGGAGAACACCGGGGAGCTGTTTTTT
clone_size: few
d_call: TRBD2
v_call: TRBV15
j_call: TRBJ2-2

cdr3_aa: CASSQVLAGGRRTDTQYF
cdr3_nt: TGTGCCAGCAGCCAAGTTCTAGCGGGAGGGCGACGCACAGATACGCAGTATTTT
clone_size: few
d_call: TRBD2
v_call: TRBV14
j_call: TRBJ2-3

cdr3_aa: CASSQDFATNEKLFF
cdr3_nt: TGCGCCAGCAGCCAAGATTTTGCAACTAATGAAAAACTGTTTTTT
clone_size: -
d_call: -
v_call: TRBV4-3
j_call: TRBJ1-4

cdr3_aa: CASSLGGPWADTQYF
cdr3_nt: TGTGCCAGCAGCTTAGGGGGCCCATGGGCAGATACGCAGTATTTT
clone_size: -
d_call: -
v_call: TRBV7-2
j_call: TRBJ2-3

cdr3_aa: CSVGGTSGSRFQYF
cdr3_nt: TGCAGCGTTGGAGGGACTAGCGGGTCACGGTTTCAGTACTTC
clone_size: -
d_call: TRBD2
v_call: TRBV29-1
j_call: TRBJ2-7

cdr3_aa: CASMLGETQYF
cdr3_nt: TGTGCCAGCATGCTGGGAGAGACCCAGTACTTC
clone_size: many
d_call: -
v_call: TRBV2
j_call: TRBJ2-5

cdr3_aa: CASSLDLGLQHEQYF
cdr3_nt: TGTGCCAGCAGCTTAGACCTTGGACTACAACACGAGCAGTACTTC
clone_size: -
d_call: -
v_call: TRBV11-2
j_call: TRBJ2-7

cdr3_aa: CASSSSGMEDEQYF
cdr3_nt: TGTGCCAGCAGTTCGAGCGGGATGGAGGACGAGCAGTACTTC
clone_size: few
d_call: TRBD2
v_call: TRBV12-3/TRBV12-4
j_call: TRBJ2-7

cdr3_aa: CASSLNPFLAGAGEQYF
cdr3_nt: TGTGCCAGCAGCCTAAACCCCTTCCTAGCGGGAGCGGGGGAGCAGTACTTC
clone_size: few
d_call: TRBD2
v_call: TRBV12-3/TRBV12-4
j_call: TRBJ2-7

cdr3_aa: CASSLLKLAGDYEQYF
cdr3_nt: TGCGCCAGCAGCCTCCTGAAACTAGCGGGAGACTACGAGCAGTACTTC
clone_size: many
d_call: TRBD2
v_call: TRBV5-1
j_call: TRBJ2-7

cdr3_aa: CASSSGGGAIGNTIYF
cdr3_nt: TGTGCCAGCAGCTCGGGAGGGGGCGCGATAGGAAACACCATATATTTT
clone_size: many
d_call: TRBD1
v_call: TRBV28
j_call: TRBJ1-3

cdr3_aa: CASSIYILSNQPQHF
cdr3_nt: TGTGCCAGTAGTATCTACATATTAAGCAATCAGCCCCAGCATTTT
clone_size: many
d_call: -
v_call: TRBV19
j_call: TRBJ1-5

cdr3_aa: CASSFQPQGNSPLHF
cdr3_nt: TGCGCCAGCAGCTTCCAACCACAGGGGAATTCACCCCTCCACTTT
clone_size: -
d_call: TRBD1
v_call: TRBV5-1
j_call: TRBJ1-6

cdr3_aa: CASSLRTDSTDTQYF
cdr3_nt: TGCGCCAGCAGCTTGAGAACGGACTCAACAGATACGCAGTATTTT
clone_size: many
d_call: -
v_call: TRBV5-1
j_call: TRBJ2-3

cdr3_aa: CASSLEGQGSEQFF
cdr3_nt: TGCGCCAGCAGCTTGGAGGGACAGGGTAGTGAGCAGTTCTTC
clone_size: once
d_call: TRBD1
v_call: TRBV5-1
j_call: TRBJ2-1

cdr3_aa: CATSPPAWNTEAFF
cdr3_nt: TGTGCCACCAGTCCCCCTGCTTGGAACACTGAAGCTTTCTTT
clone_size: few
d_call: -
v_call: TRBV24-1
j_call: TRBJ1-1

cdr3_aa: CASTMGLRGSGANVLTF
cdr3_nt: TGTGCCAGCACGATGGGACTCAGGGGCTCTGGGGCCAACGTCCTGACTTTC
clone_size: -
d_call: -
v_call: TRBV18
j_call: TRBJ2-6

cdr3_aa: CASTRQGANRYEQFF
cdr3_nt: TGTGCCAGCACTCGACAGGGGGCCAACAGGTATGAGCAGTTCTTC
clone_size: -
d_call: TRBD1
v_call: TRBV6-2/TRBV6-3
j_call: TRBJ2-1

cdr3_aa: CASSYSGTPGIDTQYF
cdr3_nt: TGTGCCAGCAGTTACTCGGGAACTCCCGGTATTGATACGCAGTATTTT
clone_size: few
d_call: -
v_call: TRBV6-5
j_call: TRBJ2-3

cdr3_aa: CSSRTTNTGELFF
cdr3_nt: TGCAGCTCCCGGACAACTAACACCGGGGAGCTGTTTTTT
clone_size: few
d_call: -
v_call: TRBV29-1
j_call: TRBJ2-2

cdr3_aa: CASSREGPDTQYF
cdr3_nt: TGTGCCAGCAGCCGGGAGGGGCCAGATACGCAGTATTTT
clone_size: many
d_call: TRBD2
v_call: TRBV3-1
j_call: TRBJ2-3

cdr3_aa: CAISVPWASGSYEQYF
cdr3_nt: TGTGCCATCAGTGTTCCGTGGGCTAGCGGGAGTTACGAGCAGTACTTC
clone_size: -
d_call: TRBD2
v_call: TRBV10-3
j_call: TRBJ2-7

cdr3_aa: CASSLLTEGPNQPQHF
cdr3_nt: TGTGCCAGCAGTTTATTGACAGAGGGGCCCAATCAGCCCCAGCATTTT
clone_size: many
d_call: -
v_call: TRBV28
j_call: TRBJ1-5

cdr3_aa: CASSLVGTGRYEQYF
cdr3_nt: TGCGCCAGCAGCTTGGTTGGGACAGGCCGCTACGAGCAGTACTTC
clone_size: -
d_call: TRBD1
v_call: TRBV5-1
j_call: TRBJ2-7

cdr3_aa: CASSRPPGGGDNTGELFF
cdr3_nt: TGTGCCAGCAGCCGCCCTCCCGGGGGCGGGGACAACACCGGGGAGCTGTTTTTT
clone_size: -
d_call: -
v_call: TRBV3-1
j_call: TRBJ2-2

cdr3_aa: CASSLGAGDAYEQYF
cdr3_nt: TGTGCCAGCAGCTTGGGGGCGGGGGACGCCTACGAGCAGTACTTC
clone_size: once
d_call: TRBD2
v_call: TRBV5-5
j_call: TRBJ2-7

cdr3_aa: CSARSGTGAPYEQYF
cdr3_nt: TGCAGCGCCCGGTCCGGGACAGGGGCCCCCTACGAGCAGTACTTC
clone_size: -
d_call: TRBD1
v_call: TRBV29-1
j_call: TRBJ2-7

cdr3_aa: CASLKREVKDTQYF
cdr3_nt: TGTGCCAGCTTAAAGCGGGAGGTCAAAGATACGCAGTATTTT
clone_size: many
d_call: TRBD2
v_call: TRBV28
j_call: TRBJ2-3

cdr3_aa: CSASPPGGYEQYF
cdr3_nt: TGCAGTGCTAGCCCCCCAGGCGGCTACGAGCAGTACTTC
clone_size: few
d_call: -
v_call: TRBV20-1
j_call: TRBJ2-7

cdr3_aa: CASSSLDPYTDTQYF
cdr3_nt: TGTGCCAGCAGTTCCCTGGACCCTTACACAGATACGCAGTATTTT
clone_size: -
d_call: -
v_call: TRBV6-2/TRBV6-3
j_call: TRBJ2-3

cdr3_aa: CASSLIASGLYNEQFF
cdr3_nt: TGTGCCAGCAGCTTAATCGCCTCGGGACTCTACAATGAGCAGTTCTTC
clone_size: -
d_call: -
v_call: TRBV7-3
j_call: TRBJ2-1